What follows are 13 T cell receptor beta chains derived from one specimen sequenced in a study of STAT5B mutations in CD4+ large granular lymphocyte leukemia. Profiled with immunoSEQ multiplex PCR; TCRdb holds only in-frame clones, not every one. This table has about 22,000 clones, 78% appearing once. Sequenced material: CD4+ T cells from blood buffy coats. The receptors derive from a human donor in good health.

Only one count was recorded for this clone. The gene calls are TRBV4-2 and TRBJ2-1; 9 nucleotides agree with TRBD2. After removal of 6 bases from V and 5 bases from J, the junction contained 8 bases not matched to a gene. Per germline, CDR1 LGHNA and CDR2 YNFKEQ. The CDR3 spans 15 residues. The CDR3 sequence: CASSHAGTSNNEQFF. As DNA, the CDR3 is TGTGCCAGCAGTCACGCCGGGACTAGCAACAATGAGCAGTTCTTC.

This clone was counted a few times. V is TRBV10-1 and J is TRBJ2-1, with D unclear. V was clipped by 2 bases and J by 0 bases, with 11 bases between them. The CDR3 spans 16 residues. Germline V CDR1 and CDR2: WNHNN, SYGVQD (reference sequence). In nucleotides, the CDR3 is TGCGCCAGCAGTGAGAGGCTCTTCAGCTCCTACAATGAGCAGTTCTTC. It is translated as CASSERLFSSYNEQFF.

In this sample, this clone turned up a few times. The J gene is TRBJ2-7, the V gene TRBV18, with D perhaps TRBD1 (6 bases). The J call could be wrong; TRBJ2-5 is a better fit for the DNA end. Germline CDR1 is KGHSH and CDR2 is LQKENI. The CDR3 runs 16 residues. The CDR3 DNA reads TGTGCCAGCTCACCGGGGGCAGGGCTAACTCTGGTGACCCAGTACTTC. It encodes CASSPGAGLTLVTQYF.

The chain recombines TRBV4-3 with TRBJ2-3, with 12 positions matching TRBD2. The CDR3 spans 18 residues. V lost 0 bases, J lost 4 bases, and 8 bases stayed unmatched. The V gene's germline CDR1 is LGHNA and CDR2 YSLEER. The CDR3 region is CASSQEPSSGGASDTQYF. For the CDR3, the DNA is TGCGCCAGCAGCCAAGAACCCTCTAGCGGGGGGGCCTCAGATACGCAGTATTTT.

This clone was seen only a few times. CDR3 protein: CASSWDRFNSPLHF. In DNA, the CDR3 is TGCGCCAGCAGCTGGGACAGGTTCAATTCACCCCTCCACTTT. The chain uses TRBV5-1 and TRBJ1-6; TRBD1 agrees at 8 bases. Germline assignment: CDR1 SGHRS and CDR2 YFSETQ. The CDR3 has 14 amino acids. The junction had 3 bases not matched to a gene; V was cut back by 3 bases and J by 7 bases. The full variable domain, rest sourced from reference TRBV5-1 and TRBJ1-6, is KAGVTQTPRYLIKTRGQQVTLSCSPISGHRSVSWYQQTPGQGLQFLFEYFSETQRNKGNFPGRFSGRQFSNSRSEMNVSTLELGDSALYLCASSWDRFNSPLHFGNGTRLTVT.

The chain joins TRBV18 to TRBJ1-1; 7 bases fit TRBD1. The CDR3 is made up of 13 amino acids. Germline CDR1 KGHSH, CDR2 LQKENI. V shed 6 bases and J 6 bases; nucleotides not matched to a gene: 7. CDR3 sequence: CASSPGQTSEAFF. CDR3 bases: TGTGCCAGCTCCCCGGGACAGACGTCTGAAGCTTTCTTT.

This clone has a handful of counts. The V and J genes are TRBV18 and TRBJ2-6; D is undetermined. The CDR3 has 14 amino acids. Looked up from germline, CDR1 is KGHSH and CDR2 is LQKENI. The V end lost 3 bases, the J end lost 0 bases, and 3 bases lay between the germline ends. The chain's CDR3 is CASSPTSGANVLTF. CDR3 nucleotide sequence: TGTGCCAGCTCACCCACCTCTGGGGCCAACGTCCTGACTTTC.

The chain combines TRBV4-1 with TRBJ1-3; D unclear. V gave up 2 bases and J gave up 8 bases, with 10 bases separating them. There are 13 residues in the CDR3. The germline V gene encodes CDR1 MGHRA and CDR2 YSYEKL. CDR3 coding DNA: TGCGCCAGCAGCCAAACTGGGCTTTACACCATATATTTT. It specifies CASSQTGLYTIYF.

This clone appeared a single time. The rearrangement links TRBV9 to TRBJ2-5; D may be TRBD1 or TRBD2 (5 bases each). Trimming left V 3 bases short and J 5 bases short, with 20 bases between. The germline V gene has CDR1 SGDLS and CDR2 YYNGEE. This CDR3 has 16 residues. The CDR3 is CASSGGPGVGTETQYF. DNA for the CDR3: TGTGCCAGCAGCGGCGGCCCCGGGGTGGGGACGGAGACCCAGTACTTC.

The chain combines TRBV7-2 with TRBJ2-1; 8 nucleotides match TRBD1. From germline, CDR1 is SGHTA and CDR2 FQGNSA. The CDR3 consists of 16 residues. The V and J ends lost 2 bases and 4 bases, in that order; junction bases with no gene match: 7. The CDR3 here is CASSLFGTGTYNEQFF. Here the CDR3 DNA reads TGTGCCAGCAGCTTATTTGGGACAGGCACTTACAATGAGCAGTTCTTC. The full variable domain, its missing parts supplied by reference TRBV7-2 and TRBJ2-1, is GAGVSQSPSNKVTEKGKDVELRCDPISGHTALYWYRQSLGQGLEFLIYFQGNSAPDKSGLPSDRFSAERTGGSVSTLTIQRTQQEDSAVYLCASSLFGTGTYNEQFFGPGTRLTVL.

The chain carries TRBV18 and TRBJ1-6, with TRBD1 matching over 7 bases. Looked up from germline, CDR1 is KGHSH and CDR2 is LQKENI. V lost 2 bases and J lost 8; bases outside the gene matches: 9. The CDR3 runs 16 residues. CDR3 amino acids: CASSPLSPDRDSPLHF. The CDR3 DNA reads as TGTGCCAGCTCACCATTATCGCCTGACAGGGATTCACCCCTCCACTTT.

The chain recombines TRBV11-2 with TRBJ2-7, with 10 positions matching TRBD1. The ends lost 3 bases at V and 4 bases at J; junction bases unmatched: 3. The V gene's germline CDR1 is SGHAT and CDR2 FQNNGV. The CDR3 is 14 amino acids. The CDR3 nucleotides are TGTGCCAGCAGCTTGACAGGGGGCAAATACGAGCAGTACTTC. Its translation: CASSLTGGKYEQYF.

This clone turned up a few times. This chain connects TRBV6-5 to TRBJ2-7, with no clear D. V was pared by 0 bases and J by 3 bases, with 12 bases between. The germline CDR1 and CDR2 sequences are MNHEY and SVGAGI. This CDR3 is 15 amino acids long. This chain's CDR3 is CASSYSSLGSYEQYF. The DNA of the CDR3 is TGTGCCAGCAGTTACTCGAGTCTTGGCAGCTACGAGCAGTACTTC.